Presented here are 3 T cell receptor beta chains from one specimen sequenced in a study of blood T cell repertoires in COVID-19. Repertoires were generated with immunoSEQ multiplex PCR, while TCRdb's copy carries only in-frame clones and drops some. The data contain around 150,000 clones, roughly nine tenths of them singletons. The sample was peripheral blood. The receptor source for this set is a human donor with COVID-19, enrolled during active disease. The donor label of this sample is uncertain.

This chain uses TRBV5-1 with TRBJ2-7, with TRBD1 matching 7 bases. CDR1 is SGHRS and CDR2 is YFSETQ in the germline V gene. Trimming cost V 4 bases and J 2 bases; bases outside gene matches: 9. This CDR3 region has 15 residues. The CDR3 DNA reads as TGCGCCAGCAGCCTATCCGACAGGGTCCCCTACGAGCAGTACTTC. This codes for CASSLSDRVPYEQYF.

This chain joins TRBV6-5 and TRBJ2-2, with 7 positions matching TRBD1. J lost 6 bases, V lost 0 bases, and 7 bases had no gene match. Per the germline V gene, CDR1 is MNHEY and CDR2 is SVGAGI. The CDR3 length is 16 residues. For the CDR3, the DNA is TGTGCCAGCAGTTACTCCCCGCAGGGGGTCGCCGGGGAGCTGTTTTTT. Translating it yields CASSYSPQGVAGELFF.

This rearrangement joins TRBV19 to TRBJ2-7, with a weak D call TRBD2 (6 bases). The CDR3 spans 13 residues. The V end lost 3 bases, the J end lost 3 bases, and 9 bases lay between the germline ends. Germline V CDR1 and CDR2: LNHDA, SQIVND (reference sequence). CDR3 bases: TGTGCCAGTAGTATGGCCGGGGGCTACGAGCAGTACTTC. This translates into CASSMAGGYEQYF. Full variable domain (outside the CDR3, taken from reference TRBV19 and TRBJ2-7): DGGITQSPKYLFRKEGQNVTLSCEQNLNHDAMYWYRQDPGQGLRLIYYSQIVNDFQKGDIAEGYSVSREKKESFPLTVTSAQKNPTAFYLCASSMAGGYEQYFGPGTRLTVT.